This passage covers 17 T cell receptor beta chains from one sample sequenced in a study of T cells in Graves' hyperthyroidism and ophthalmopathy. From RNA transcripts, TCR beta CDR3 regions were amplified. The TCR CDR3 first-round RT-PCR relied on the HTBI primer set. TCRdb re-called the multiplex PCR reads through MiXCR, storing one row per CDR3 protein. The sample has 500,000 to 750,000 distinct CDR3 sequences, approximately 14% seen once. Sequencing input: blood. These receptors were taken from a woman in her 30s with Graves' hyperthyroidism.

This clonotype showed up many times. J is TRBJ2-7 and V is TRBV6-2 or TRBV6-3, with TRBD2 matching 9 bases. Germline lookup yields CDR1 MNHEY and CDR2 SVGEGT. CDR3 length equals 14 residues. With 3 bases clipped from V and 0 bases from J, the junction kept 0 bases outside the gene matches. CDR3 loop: CASSYSGSSYEQYF. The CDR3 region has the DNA TGTGCCAGCAGTTATAGCGGGAGCTCCTACGAGCAGTACTTC.

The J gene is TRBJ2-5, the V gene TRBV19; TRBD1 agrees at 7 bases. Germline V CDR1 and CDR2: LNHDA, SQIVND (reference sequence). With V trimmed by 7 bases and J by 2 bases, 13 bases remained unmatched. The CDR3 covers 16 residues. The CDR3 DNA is TGTGCCAGTAATCCTCGAACAGGGGTCACGCAAGAGACCCAGTACTTC. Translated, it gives CASNPRTGVTQETQYF.

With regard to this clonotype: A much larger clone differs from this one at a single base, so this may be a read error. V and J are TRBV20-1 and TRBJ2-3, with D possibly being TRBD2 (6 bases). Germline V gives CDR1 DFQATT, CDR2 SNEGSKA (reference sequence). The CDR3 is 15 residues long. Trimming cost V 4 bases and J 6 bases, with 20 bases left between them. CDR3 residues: CSANIQAGLVDTQYF. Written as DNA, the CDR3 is TGCAGTGCTAACATACAGGCGGGACTTGTGGATACGCAGTATTTT.

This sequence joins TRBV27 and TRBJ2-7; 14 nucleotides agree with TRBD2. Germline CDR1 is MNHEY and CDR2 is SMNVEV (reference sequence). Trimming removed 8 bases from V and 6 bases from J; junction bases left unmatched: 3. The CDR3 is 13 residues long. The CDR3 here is CASGLAGGGEQYF. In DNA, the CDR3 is TGTGCCAGCGGACTAGCGGGAGGAGGCGAGCAGTACTTC.

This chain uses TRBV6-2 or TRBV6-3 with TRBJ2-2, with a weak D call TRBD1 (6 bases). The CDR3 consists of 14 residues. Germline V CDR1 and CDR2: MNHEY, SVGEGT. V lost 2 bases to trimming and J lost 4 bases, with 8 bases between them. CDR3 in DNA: TGTGCCAGCAGTTACGGGACAATCACCGGGGAGCTGTTTTTT. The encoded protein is CASSYGTITGELFF.

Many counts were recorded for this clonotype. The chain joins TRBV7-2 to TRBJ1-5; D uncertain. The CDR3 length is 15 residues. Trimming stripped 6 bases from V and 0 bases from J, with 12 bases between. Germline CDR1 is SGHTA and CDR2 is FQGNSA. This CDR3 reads CASSSWGASNQPQHF. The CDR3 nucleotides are TGTGCCAGCAGTAGCTGGGGAGCTAGCAATCAGCCCCAGCATTTT. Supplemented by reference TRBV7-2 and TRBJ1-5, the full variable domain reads GAGVSQSPSNKVTEKGKDVELRCDPISGHTALYWYRQSLGQGLEFLIYFQGNSAPDKSGLPSDRFSAERTGGSVSTLTIQRTQQEDSAVYLCASSSWGASNQPQHFGDGTRLSIL.

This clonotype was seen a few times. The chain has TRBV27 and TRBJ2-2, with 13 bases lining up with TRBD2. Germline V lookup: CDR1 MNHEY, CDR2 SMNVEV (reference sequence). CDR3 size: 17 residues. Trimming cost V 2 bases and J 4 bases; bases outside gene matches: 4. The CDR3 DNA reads TGTGCCAGCAGTTTAACGGGACTAGCGGGACTCACCGGGGAGCTGTTTTTT. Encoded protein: CASSLTGLAGLTGELFF.

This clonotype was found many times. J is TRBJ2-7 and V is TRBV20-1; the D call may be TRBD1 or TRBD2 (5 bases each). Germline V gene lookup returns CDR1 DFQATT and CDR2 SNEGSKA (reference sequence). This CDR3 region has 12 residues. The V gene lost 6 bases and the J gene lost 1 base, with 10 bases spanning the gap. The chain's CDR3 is CSATRGSYEQYF. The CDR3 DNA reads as TGCAGTGCCACGAGGGGTTCCTACGAGCAGTACTTC.

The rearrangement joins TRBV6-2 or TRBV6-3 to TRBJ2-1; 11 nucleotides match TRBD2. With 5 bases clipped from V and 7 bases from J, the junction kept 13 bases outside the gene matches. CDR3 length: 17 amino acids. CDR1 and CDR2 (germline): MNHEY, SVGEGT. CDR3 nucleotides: TGTGCCAGCAGTACCGACAGACTAGCGGGACCCCGGAATGAGCAGTTCTTC. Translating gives CASSTDRLAGPRNEQFF.

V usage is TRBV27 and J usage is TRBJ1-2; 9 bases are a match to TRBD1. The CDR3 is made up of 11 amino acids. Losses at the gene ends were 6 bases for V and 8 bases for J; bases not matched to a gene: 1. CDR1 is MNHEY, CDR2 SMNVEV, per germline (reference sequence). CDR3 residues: CASRGTGGYTF. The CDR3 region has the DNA TGTGCCAGCAGGGGGACAGGGGGCTACACCTTC.

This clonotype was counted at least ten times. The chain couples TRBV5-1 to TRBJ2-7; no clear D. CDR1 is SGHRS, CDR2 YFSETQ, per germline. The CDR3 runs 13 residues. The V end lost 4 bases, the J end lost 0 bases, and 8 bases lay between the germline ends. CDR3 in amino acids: CASSGDNSYEQYF. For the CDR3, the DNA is TGCGCCAGCAGCGGCGACAACTCCTACGAGCAGTACTTC.

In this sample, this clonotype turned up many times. The CDR3 DNA reads TGTGCCTGGAGCGGACAGGGGCTTTCTGGAAACACCATATATTTT. The encoded protein is CAWSGQGLSGNTIYF. The V gene is TRBV30, the J gene TRBJ1-3; the match to TRBD1 covers 9 bases. CDR1 is GTSNPN and CDR2 is SVGIG in the germline V gene (reference sequence). The CDR3 spans 15 residues. With V trimmed by 3 bases and J by 1 base, 4 bases remained unmatched.

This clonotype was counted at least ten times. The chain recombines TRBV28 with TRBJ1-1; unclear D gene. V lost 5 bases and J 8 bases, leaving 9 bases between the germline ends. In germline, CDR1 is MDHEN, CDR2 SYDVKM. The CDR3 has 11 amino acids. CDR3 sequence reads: CASSRPPEAFF. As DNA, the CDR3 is TGTGCCAGCAGTCGACCCCCCGAAGCTTTCTTT.

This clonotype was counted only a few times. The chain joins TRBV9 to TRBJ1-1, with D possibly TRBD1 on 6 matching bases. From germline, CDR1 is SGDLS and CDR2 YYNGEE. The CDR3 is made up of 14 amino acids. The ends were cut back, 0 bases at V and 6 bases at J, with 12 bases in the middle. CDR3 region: CASSVEGGRAEAFF. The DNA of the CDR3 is TGTGCCAGCAGCGTAGAGGGGGGTCGGGCTGAAGCTTTCTTT. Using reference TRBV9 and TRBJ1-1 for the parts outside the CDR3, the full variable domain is DSGVTQTPKHLITATGQRVTLRCSPRSGDLSVYWYQQSLDQGLQFLIQYYNGEERAKGNILERFSAQQFPDLHSELNLSSLELGDSALYFCASSVEGGRAEAFFGQGTRLTVV.

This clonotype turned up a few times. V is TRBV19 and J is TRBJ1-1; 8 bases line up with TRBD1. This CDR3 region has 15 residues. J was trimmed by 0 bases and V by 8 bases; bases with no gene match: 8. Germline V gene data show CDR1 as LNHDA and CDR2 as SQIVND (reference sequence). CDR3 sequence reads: CASADPGQVNTEAFF. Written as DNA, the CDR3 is TGTGCCAGTGCTGATCCGGGACAGGTGAACACTGAAGCTTTCTTT. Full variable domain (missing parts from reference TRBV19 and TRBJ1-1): DGGITQSPKYLFRKEGQNVTLSCEQNLNHDAMYWYRQDPGQGLRLIYYSQIVNDFQKGDIAEGYSVSREKKESFPLTVTSAQKNPTAFYLCASADPGQVNTEAFFGQGTRLTVV.

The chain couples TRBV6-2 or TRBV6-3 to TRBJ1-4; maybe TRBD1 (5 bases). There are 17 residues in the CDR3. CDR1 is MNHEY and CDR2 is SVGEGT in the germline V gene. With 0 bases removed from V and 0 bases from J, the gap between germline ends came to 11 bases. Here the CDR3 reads CASSYSTRDPTNEKLFF. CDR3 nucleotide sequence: TGTGCCAGCAGTTACTCGACCAGGGATCCAACTAATGAAAAACTGTTTTTT.

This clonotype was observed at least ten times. The chain's CDR3 is CASSLMTGQETQYF. CDR3 DNA: TGTGCCAGCAGCTTAATGACGGGGCAAGAGACCCAGTACTTC. The chain combines TRBV7-8 with TRBJ2-5; the D gene is possibly TRBD2 (5 bases). Between the trimmed V and J ends, which lost 2 bases and 2 bases, there was a span of 9 bases. Germline CDR1 is SGHVS and CDR2 is FQNEAQ. The CDR3 length is 14 residues.